This T cell receptor beta chain was documented in a study of CD8 T cells in Susac syndrome. Reverse transcription of about 0.5 to 1 ug RNA used random hexamers. In TCRdb, the immunoSEQ multiplex PCR reads were re-called with MiXCR into one record per CDR3 protein. This sample has 150,000 to 200,000 distinct CDR3 sequences, with roughly 91% found just once. Germline trimming cut 1 base from V and 1 base from J; bases unmatched to any gene: 8. This CDR3 is 17 amino acids long. In germline, CDR1 is GTSNPN, CDR2 SVGIG (reference sequence). This TCR derives from a human donor with Susac syndrome. The chain combines TRBV30 with TRBJ2-1; 9 positions match TRBD2. Sequencing used CD4+ T cells from PBMCs. CDR3 amino acids: CAWSGIAGALSYNEQFF. CDR3 in DNA: TGTGCCTGGAGTGGTATAGCGGGGGCCTTATCCTACAATGAGCAGTTCTTC.